This TCR beta chain stems from a study of cytomegalovirus exposure and HLA in healthy donors. In the PCR, 60 Vbeta and 13 Jbeta primers were used. Repertoires were generated with immunoSEQ multiplex PCR, while TCRdb's copy carries only in-frame clones and drops some. The table records 150,000 to 200,000 clones, roughly 76% of them present only once. Germline V CDR1 and CDR2: LNHDA, SQIVND (reference sequence). The CDR3 covers 14 residues. The ends lost 6 bases at V and 2 bases at J; junction bases unmatched: 2. The sequencing input was PBMCs. The genes are TRBV19 and TRBJ1-5, with TRBD1 matching 9 bases. This TCR was sampled from a young woman in good health and CMV-seropositive. CDR3 sequence reads: CASRRTGGNQPQHF. CDR3 in DNA: TGTGCCAGTAGGCGGACAGGGGGCAATCAGCCCCAGCATTTT.